What follows describes a single TCR beta chain. Its target is not known. Produced via immunoSEQ multiplex PCR; TCRdb's table is partial and in-frame only. The sample lists some 18,000 clones, 80% to 85% occurring once. Brentuximab vedotin exposure varied, and every patient relapsed after autologous stem cell transplantation. This sample is part of a study of PD-1 blockade in classical Hodgkin lymphoma. Trimming stripped 0 bases from V and 6 bases from J, with 15 bases between. Germline CDR1 and CDR2: SGDLS and YYNGEE. This CDR3 has 15 amino acids. Whole-study findings and limits: Complete responders' diversity at baseline resembled that of newly diagnosed patients. When nivolumab was started under 1 year after ASCT, patients were excluded. Compared with healthy donors, newly diagnosed patients reportedly showed lower baseline TCR diversity.

Material: peripheral blood mononuclear cells (PBMCs), obtained at baseline. V gene TRBV9 combines with J gene TRBJ1-1, with D possibly TRBD1 on 5 matching bases. The sequence was collected from a human donor with classical Hodgkin lymphoma. The CDR3 bases are TGTGCCAGCAGCGTAGGAGGGGTAAAACCGGCTGAAGCTTTCTTT. It encodes CASSVGGVKPAEAFF.